Detailed here is one T cell receptor beta chain. As yet, its antigen is unknown. PCR employed 60 Vbeta and 13 Jbeta primers. Original methodology: Around 11 million shared chains were among some 75 million unique TCR beta chains counted in a later analysis. This table comes from immunoSEQ multiplex PCR, and its TCRdb copy is limited to in-frame clones, with some not included. The V and J calls and clone size were taken over from that table, and D and trimming were inferred from the DNA. The table has about 160,000 clones, 84% seen once. The data stem from a study of cytomegalovirus exposure and HLA in healthy donors. Study-level points and caveats: Previous analysis showed most TCR beta V segments were productive about 87% or about 30% of the time. Most CMV-associated TCR beta chains appeared HLA-restricted in a later analysis. Some V segments could not be told apart, so they were left out, TRBV6-2 and TRBV6-3 among them.

Trimming at V came to 0 bases and at J to 6 bases, leaving 5 bases not matched to a gene. This CDR3 has 15 amino acids. Germline CDR1 reads SGHDT; CDR2 reads YYEEEE. Sequencing input: PBMCs. The source of this sequence is a man aged 18 to 35 in good health and CMV-seronegative. The rearrangement links TRBV5-6 to TRBJ2-7; TRBD1 agrees at 11 bases. The chain's CDR3 is CASSLVGQGAREQYF. DNA for the CDR3: TGTGCCAGCAGCTTGGTAGGACAGGGGGCTCGCGAGCAGTACTTC.